This T cell receptor beta chain was observed in a study of beta chain features in type 1 diabetes (dated by TCRdb to 2017 to 2018). Looking at the study overall: Mean age, gender distribution, total cell number and subset yield did not differ between patients and healthy donors. Across all samples, some 100,000,000 sorted cells were examined, and cell number per subset correlated strongly with RNA yield. In the study, recently diagnosed type 1 diabetes patients and matched healthy donors were compared on the TCRB repertoires of their sorted circulating CD4+ T cell subsets. Regulatory and stem cell-like memory subsets were isolated from only 8 patients and roughly 8 healthy donors, whereas naive and central memory subsets came from all 28 donors.

As to this clone: No cognate antigen has been identified for it. Base qualities are missing; no much larger clone stands one base away.

A single peripheral blood draw of about 116 mL on average was collected from each donor into heparinised tubes. A BD FACSAria II and a panel including CD45RO, CCR7, CD25, CD127, CD95 and CD27 were used to sort naive, central memory, regulatory and stem cell-like memory CD4+ T cells. All sorted populations exceeded 95% purity. Right away, PBMCs were isolated by Lymphoprep density gradient centrifugation and were stained directly, with no culture step. So that batch effects would be minimized, each experiment stained and sorted samples in pairs, pairing one healthy donor with one patient. The entire amount of isolated RNA was reverse transcribed using the High Capacity cDNA Reverse Transcription Kit, so the sequenced TCRB transcripts were expressed ones. Deep immunoSEQ sequencing was performed on naive, central memory and regulatory T cell samples, with an average of roughly 3.3 million total reads per sample. Sorted cells were lysed in RLT buffer, and RNA was extracted using DNase-treated RNeasy Micro or Mini kits according to cell number. To prevent cross-contamination, every cell subset was processed on its own, while patient and healthy donor samples were processed together. TCRB sequences were amplified from cDNA with the immunoSEQ multiplex PCR, producing 87-bp fragments spanning the CDR3 region. Sequencing of the amplicons was done on the Illumina HiSeq platform. Regarding the original processing steps: Synthetic template baselines were used to correct PCR bias computationally, reads within Hamming distance 2 were collapsed, and singletons that could not be merged were discarded. By aligning reads against IMGT, V, D and J genes, CDR3 length, and insertions or deletions at six rearrangement sites were assigned. Within each subset, clonotype counts were normalized to sorted cell number, after which true diversity and Gini coefficients were computed with the tcR R package. The overlap coefficient, calculated on TCRB nucleotide sequences, was used to measure repertoire sharing. As a proxy for the pre-selection repertoire, out-of-frame TCRB sequences from naive cells were analyzed. TCRdb took over this immuneACCESS table, retaining in-frame rearrangements with V and J assigned. Such tables are incomplete; in checked studies, under half of the missing clones stem from an unresolved V gene, and the remainder is unexplained. The DNA was the basis for D and trimming; V, J and clone size are from that table. Recorded for this sample are about 230,000 clones; about 9.3% of them occurred a single time. The ten biggest clones cover 0.034% of the sample.

What the authors observed across the whole study: PCR might favor shorter templates, but patient and control samples were amplified and corrected together, so any skew would affect both groups equally. Type 1 diabetes patients showed a moderate but significant shortening of TCRB CDR3 length in all four CD4+ subsets. The naive, central memory and regulatory TCRB repertoires appeared to resemble one another more closely among patients than among healthy donors. HLA sub-analyses involved small numbers of individuals, so any influence of HLA type on TCRB rearrangement remained unresolved. Because cDNA was sequenced instead of genomic DNA, highly expressing activated cells could be over-represented, though the groups showed no difference in activation or CD3 levels. Patients with type 1 diabetes made fewer insertions and deleted more nucleotides at VDJ recombination sites, implying thymic rearrangement abnormalities.

V was cut back by 0 bases and J by 3 bases, leaving a gap of 10 bases between them. The germline V gene encodes CDR1 SGDLS and CDR2 YYNGEE. Measured from the cysteine to the phenylalanine, the CDR3 is 14 residues long. This entry keeps only the CDR3 DNA: 42 bases, framed from base 1. The receptor's source is a woman aged 18-29 years in good health. The chain uses TRBV9 and TRBJ2-7, with a tentative D gene TRBD2 over 5 matching bases. Sample: naive CD4+ T cells from blood. The sample's cell subset or site label, in plain terms: true naive CD4+ T cells. The DNA sequence is given as TGTGCCAGCAGCGTAGGCCCAGGAGGCTACGAGCAGTACTTC. This sequence encodes CASSVGPGGYEQYF.